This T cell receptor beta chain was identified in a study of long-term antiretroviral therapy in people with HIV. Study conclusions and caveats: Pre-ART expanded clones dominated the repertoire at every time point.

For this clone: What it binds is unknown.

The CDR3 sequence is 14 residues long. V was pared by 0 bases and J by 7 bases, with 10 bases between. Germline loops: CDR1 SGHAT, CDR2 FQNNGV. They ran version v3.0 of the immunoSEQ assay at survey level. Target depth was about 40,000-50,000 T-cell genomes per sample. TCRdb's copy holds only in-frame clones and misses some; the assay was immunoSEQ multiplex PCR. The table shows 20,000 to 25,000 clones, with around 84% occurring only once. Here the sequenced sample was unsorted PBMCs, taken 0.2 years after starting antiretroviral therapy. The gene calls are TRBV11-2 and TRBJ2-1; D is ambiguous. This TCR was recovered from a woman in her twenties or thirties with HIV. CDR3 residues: CASSLDAKANEQFF. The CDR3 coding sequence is TGTGCCAGCAGCTTAGACGCGAAGGCAAATGAGCAGTTCTTC.